The 7 T cell receptor beta chains in this list originate from one sample, sequenced in a study of shared clonotypes between healthy human individuals. Produced via immunoSEQ multiplex PCR; TCRdb's table is partial and in-frame only. The data contain over a million clones, 95% to 97% of them singletons. Sequencing was carried out using naive CD4+ T cells sorted from blood. Subset denoted: CD45RA+ positively selected. These receptors were obtained from a young man in good health.

Regarding this clone: Other nucleotide sequences in the sample specify the same CDR3. The J gene is TRBJ2-1, the V gene TRBV5-1, with 9 bases aligning to TRBD2. The CDR3 has 16 amino acids. Germline V gives CDR1 SGHRS, CDR2 YFSETQ. V was clipped by 0 bases and J by 5 bases; unmatched bases: 6. The CDR3 DNA is TGCGCCAGCAGCTTGGCCCGGACTAGCGTCGACAATGAGCAGTTCTTC. This codes for CASSLARTSVDNEQFF. Together with reference TRBV5-1 and TRBJ2-1, the CDR3 gives the full variable domain: KAGVTQTPRYLIKTRGQQVTLSCSPISGHRSVSWYQQTPGQGLQFLFEYFSETQRNKGNFPGRFSGRQFSNSRSEMNVSTLELGDSALYLCASSLARTSVDNEQFFGPGTRLTVL.

This clone was seen only once. The chain recombines TRBV9 with TRBJ2-1, with D unresolved. The germline V gene has CDR1 SGDLS and CDR2 YYNGEE. The ends were cut back, 4 bases at V and 9 bases at J, with 29 bases in the middle. The CDR3 has 18 residues. CDR3 sequence (DNA): TGTGCCAGCAGCAACCCGTTCCCCTTGGCGCCCGGACCCTCTGAGCAGTTCTTC. Translation: CASSNPFPLAPGPSEQFF.

This chain links TRBV11-3 with TRBJ2-5; possibly TRBD1 for D (5 bases). The ends were cut back, 5 bases at V and 5 bases at J, with 15 bases in the middle. Germline loops: CDR1 SGHNT, CDR2 YENEEA. The length of the CDR3 is 14 residues. CDR3 in DNA: TGTGCCAGCAGCGACAGCGCAGAGGAGGAGACCCAGTACTTC. This gives the protein CASSDSAEEETQYF.

The J gene is TRBJ2-3, the V gene TRBV29-1; D might be TRBD2 (6 bases). The CDR3 extends over 14 amino acids. From germline, CDR1 is SQVTM and CDR2 ANQGSEA. V was clipped by 6 bases and J by 5 bases, with 18 bases between them. In DNA form, the CDR3 reads TGCAGCGTCCCCGGGAGACGGGGAGGAGATACGCAGTATTTT. Translation gives CSVPGRRGGDTQYF.

The J gene is TRBJ2-3, the V gene TRBV5-1, with D perhaps being TRBD1 or TRBD2 (5 bases each). Trimming shortened V by 5 bases and J by 2 bases, and 9 bases separated the two germline ends. The CDR3 loop spans 13 amino acids. Germline V gives CDR1 SGHRS, CDR2 YFSETQ. CDR3 coding DNA: TGCGCCAGCAGAGTGGGACCCACAGATACGCAGTATTTT. Translating it yields CASRVGPTDTQYF.

J is TRBJ1-2 and V is TRBV28; 7 bases align to TRBD1. The CDR3 consists of 15 residues. V shed 5 bases and J 2 bases; nucleotides not matched to a gene: 8. CDR1 MDHEN and CDR2 SYDVKM come from the germline V gene. CDR3 bases: TGTGCCAGCAGTCGACCGACAGGGCCGAACTATGGCTACACCTTC. Protein: CASSRPTGPNYGYTF.

This rearrangement joins TRBV27 to TRBJ1-1; a possible D gene is TRBD1 (5 bases). The germline V gene has CDR1 MNHEY and CDR2 SMNVEV (reference sequence). The CDR3 extends over 17 amino acids. Between the trimmed V and J ends, which lost 7 bases and 1 base, there was a span of 22 bases. CDR3: CASTSIIPAQGNTEAFF. The CDR3 nucleotides read TGTGCCAGCACCTCGATAATCCCTGCCCAGGGGAACACTGAAGCTTTCTTT.